This T cell receptor beta chain was captured by sequencing in a study of T cell responses to AZD1222 COVID-19 vaccine. Background on the study: Some second doses came at about 4 weeks and others at about 12 weeks; these were pooled. Study results and limitations: Sampled repertoires all dated from after the peak T cell response.

V lost 2 bases to trimming and J lost 6 bases; unmatched junction nucleotides: 5. Germline V lookup: CDR1 SEHNR, CDR2 FQNEAQ (reference sequence). This CDR3 comprises 15 residues. The table lists this clone with a count of one. Antigen unknown. The assay was immunoSEQ multiplex PCR, and TCRdb's table has in-frame clones only and misses some. The sample has under 55,000 clones; around 84% are singletons. This TCR was sampled from an adult in good health. The sample was peripheral blood, taken on day 0 of AZD1222 vaccination. The chain links TRBV7-9 to TRBJ2-7; TRBD1 agrees at 12 bases. The CDR3 nucleotides read TGTGCCAGCAGCTTAACGGGACAGGGGGCGGGCGAGCAGTACTTC. Its translation is CASSLTGQGAGEQYF. Using reference TRBV7-9 and TRBJ2-7 for the parts outside the CDR3, the full variable domain is DTGVSQNPRHKITKRGQNVTFRCDPISEHNRLYWYRQTLGQGPEFLTYFQNEAQLEKSRLLSDRFSAERPKGSFSTLEIQRTEQGDSAMYLCASSLTGQGAGEQYFGPGTRLTVT.